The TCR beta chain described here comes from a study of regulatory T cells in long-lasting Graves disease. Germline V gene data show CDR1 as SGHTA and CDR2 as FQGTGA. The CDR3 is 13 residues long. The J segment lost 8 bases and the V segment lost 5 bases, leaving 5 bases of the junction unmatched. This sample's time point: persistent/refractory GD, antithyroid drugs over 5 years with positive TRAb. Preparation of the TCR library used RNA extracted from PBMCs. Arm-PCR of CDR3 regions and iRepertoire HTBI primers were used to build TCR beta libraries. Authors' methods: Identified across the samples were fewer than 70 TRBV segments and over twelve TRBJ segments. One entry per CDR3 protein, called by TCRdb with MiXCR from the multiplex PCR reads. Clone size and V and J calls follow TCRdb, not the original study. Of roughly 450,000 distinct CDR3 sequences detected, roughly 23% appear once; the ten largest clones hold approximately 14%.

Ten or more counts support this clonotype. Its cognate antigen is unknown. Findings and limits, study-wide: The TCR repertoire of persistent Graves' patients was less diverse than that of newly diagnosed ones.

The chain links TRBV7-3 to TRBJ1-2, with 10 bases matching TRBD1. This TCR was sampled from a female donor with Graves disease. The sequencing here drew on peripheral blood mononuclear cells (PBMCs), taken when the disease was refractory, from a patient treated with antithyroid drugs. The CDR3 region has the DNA TGTGCCAGCAGCCCAACGACAGGGGGCGGCTACACCTTC. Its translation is CASSPTTGGGYTF. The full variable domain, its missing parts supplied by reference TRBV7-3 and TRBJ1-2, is GAGVSQTPSNKVTEKGKYVELRCDPISGHTALYWYRQSLGQGPEFLIYFQGTGAADDSGLPNDRFFAVRPEGSVSTLKIQRTERGDSAVYLCASSPTTGGGYTFGSGTRLTVV.